Here is one T cell receptor (beta chain) with its context. The CDR3 totals 13 residues. Germline CDR1 SQVTM, CDR2 ANQGSEA. V gave up 3 bases and J gave up 3 bases; unmatched junction bases: 2. The sample belongs to a study of yellow fever vaccine responses in identical twins. TCRdb used MiXCR to reprocess the RT-PCR reads, holding one entry per CDR3 protein. The table records 20,000 to 25,000 distinct CDR3 sequences, 60% to 80% of them present only once. The specimen was T cells from blood (PBMCs), unsorted or a sorted subset (not recorded which), collected before or after yellow fever vaccination (not recorded which). This receptor was taken from a woman aged 18-35 years who received the yellow fever vaccine. V and J are TRBV29-1 and TRBJ2-5; TRBD1 matches 9 bases. The CDR3 DNA is TGCAGCGTTGAGAGGACAGGGGAAGAGACCCAGTACTTC. This translates into CSVERTGEETQYF.